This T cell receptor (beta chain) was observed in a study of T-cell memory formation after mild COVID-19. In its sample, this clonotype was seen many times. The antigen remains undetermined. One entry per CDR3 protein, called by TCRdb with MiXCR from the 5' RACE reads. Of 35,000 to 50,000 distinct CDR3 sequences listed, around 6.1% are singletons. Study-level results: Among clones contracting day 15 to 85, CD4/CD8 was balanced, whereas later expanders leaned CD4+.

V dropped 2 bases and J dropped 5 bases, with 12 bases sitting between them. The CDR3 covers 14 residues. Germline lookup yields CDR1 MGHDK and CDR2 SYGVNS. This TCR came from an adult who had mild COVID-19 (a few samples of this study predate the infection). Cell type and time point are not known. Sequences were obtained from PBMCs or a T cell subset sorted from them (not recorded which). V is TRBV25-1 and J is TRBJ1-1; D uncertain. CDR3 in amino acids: CASSEVGGRTEAFF. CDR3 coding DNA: TGTGCCAGCAGTGAAGTTGGTGGTAGAACTGAAGCTTTCTTT.